This TCR beta chain was retrieved from a study of blood T cell repertoires in COVID-19. Study context: Samples taken during acute and convalescent COVID-19 were collected in the United States, Italy and Spain.

With 0 bases removed from V and 3 bases from J, the gap between germline ends came to 7 bases. The CDR3 totals 14 residues. CDR1 MGHRA and CDR2 YSYEKL come from the germline V gene. As regards this clone: Other DNA sequences in the same sample also yield this CDR3.

Authors' processing steps: By means of reference gene primer amplification, nucleated cell counts were estimated. The data were produced by immunoSEQ multiplex PCR, yet TCRdb's version contains in-frame clones alone and is incomplete. That table supplies the V and J calls and clone size; D and trimming were determined from the DNA. This sample yields over 300,000 clones, of which around 82% are seen a single time; approximately 1.1% belongs to the top ten. The sample consisted of peripheral blood. The gene calls are TRBV4-1 and TRBJ2-3, with a possible D match to TRBD1 (6 bases). This clonotype originated in a woman in her fifties or sixties with acute or convalescent COVID-19. In nucleotides, the CDR3 is TGCGCCAGCAGCCAAGACAGGGGAACAGATACGCAGTATTTT. Translation gives CASSQDRGTDTQYF.